Listed here are 6 T cell receptor beta chains from one sample, sequenced in a study of CD8 T cells in ankylosing spondylitis. TCRdb re-called the 5' RACE reads with MiXCR, one entry per CDR3 protein. The table lists around 300,000 distinct CDR3 sequences, about 15% of them singletons. The source material was blood, either unsorted or a sorted T cell fraction (not recorded which). These receptors came from a male donor with ankylosing spondylitis or in good health (not recorded which).

This clonotype occurred a few times. The rearrangement links TRBV6-4 to TRBJ2-1; 12 nucleotides align to TRBD2. The CDR3 length is 16 residues. Trimming at V came to 4 bases and at J to 2 bases, leaving 3 bases not matched to a gene. Germline-derived CDR1 and CDR2 are MRHNA and SNTAGT. The DNA of the CDR3 is TGTGCCAGCAGTGCCCTAGCGGGGGGGCCCTACAATGAGCAGTTCTTC. It specifies CASSALAGGPYNEQFF.

The V gene is TRBV3-1, the J gene TRBJ2-3; D not resolved. The ends were cut back, 0 bases at V and 1 base at J, with 11 bases in the middle. The CDR3 runs to 16 residues. Germline V gene sequence: CDR1 LGHDT, CDR2 YNNKEL (reference sequence). The CDR3 sequence is CASSQDVQAGTDTQYF. Here the CDR3 DNA reads TGTGCCAGCAGCCAAGATGTGCAGGCGGGCACAGATACGCAGTATTTT.

The V and J genes are TRBV6-1 and TRBJ1-2, with TRBD1 as a possible D gene (5 bases). Germline CDR1 MNHNS, CDR2 SASEGT. The CDR3 runs to 14 residues. The ends were cut back, 6 bases at V and 3 bases at J, with 14 bases in the middle. CDR3 amino acids: CASRAQGNDYGYTF. CDR3 coding DNA: TGTGCCAGCAGAGCCCAGGGAAACGACTATGGCTACACCTTC.

This clonotype was seen only a few times. The chain has TRBV5-5 and TRBJ2-1; 9 positions match TRBD2. In germline, CDR1 is SGHKS, CDR2 YYEKEE (reference sequence). CDR3 length: 15 amino acids. The ends lost 2 bases at V and 6 bases at J; junction bases unmatched: 6. CDR3 DNA: TGTGCCAGCAGCTTTACCGGGACTAGCAGCAATGAGCAGTTCTTC. Translating gives CASSFTGTSSNEQFF.

In its sample, this clonotype was seen a few times. This chain joins TRBV20-1 and TRBJ1-2; 8 nucleotides agree with TRBD1. The J segment lost 6 bases and the V segment lost 0 bases, leaving 6 bases of the junction unmatched. The germline gives CDR1 DFQATT, CDR2 SNEGSKA (reference sequence). This CDR3 region has 14 residues. The CDR3 DNA is TGCAGTGCTAGAGATGAAAGCAGGGGGCATGGCTACACCTTC. Translation gives CSARDESRGHGYTF.

This clonotype came up a few times. The chain joins TRBV20-1 to TRBJ2-3; maybe TRBD2 (5 bases). Germline lookup yields CDR1 DFQATT and CDR2 SNEGSKA (reference sequence). The CDR3 is 15 amino acids. Trimming removed 6 bases from V and 2 bases from J, with 18 bases in between. In DNA, the CDR3 is TGCAGTGCCGCAAGTAAGCGGAGTTCCACAGATACGCAGTATTTT. Its translation: CSAASKRSSTDTQYF.